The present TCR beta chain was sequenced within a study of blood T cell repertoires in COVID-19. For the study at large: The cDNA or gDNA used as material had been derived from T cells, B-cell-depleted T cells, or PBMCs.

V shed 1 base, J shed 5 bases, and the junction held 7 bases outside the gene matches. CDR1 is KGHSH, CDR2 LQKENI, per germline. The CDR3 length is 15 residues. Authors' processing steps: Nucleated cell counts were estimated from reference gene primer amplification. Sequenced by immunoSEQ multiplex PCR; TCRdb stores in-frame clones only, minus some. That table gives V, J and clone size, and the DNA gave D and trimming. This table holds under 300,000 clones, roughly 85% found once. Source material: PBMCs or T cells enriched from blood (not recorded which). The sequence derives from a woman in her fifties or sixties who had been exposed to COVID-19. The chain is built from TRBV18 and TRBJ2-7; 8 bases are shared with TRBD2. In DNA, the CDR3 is TGTGCCAGCTCACCACGGCGGGGGGCCGAAAACGAGCAGTACTTC. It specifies CASSPRRGAENEQYF.